The next 13 T cell receptor beta chains were all read from a single sample in a study of T-cell reconstitution after alpha-beta-depleted transplantation in children. Unique molecular identifiers were incorporated when the TCRbeta library was constructed. TCRdb ran MiXCR on the PCR reads and lists one entry per CDR3 protein. This repertoire shows 700,000 to 950,000 distinct CDR3 sequences, approximately 15% found once; its top ten account for roughly 4.8%. The specimen comprised PBMCs, mostly from graft donor cells, sampled 360 days after TCRalphabeta/CD19-depleted stem cell transplant. Receptors were obtained from a male patient between 5 and 17 years old who had a stem cell transplant for acute lymphoblastic leukemia, so the T cells may come from the graft donor.

Many counts were recorded for this clonotype. The genes are TRBV28 and TRBJ2-4, with D perhaps TRBD2 (6 bases). This CDR3 is 17 amino acids long. V dropped 3 bases and J dropped 6 bases, with 21 bases sitting between them. Germline V gene data show CDR1 as MDHEN and CDR2 as SYDVKM. The CDR3 region is CASSLGPSRGGGNIQYF. The CDR3, as DNA: TGTGCCAGCAGTTTGGGGCCCTCAAGGGGAGGCGGAAACATTCAGTACTTC.

The chain has TRBV12-3 or TRBV12-4 and TRBJ1-3, with TRBD1 identical over 10 bases. V lost 8 bases and J lost 8; bases outside the gene matches: 6. The CDR3 loop spans 13 amino acids. CDR3 in DNA: TGTGCCAGCGCGAGGACAGGGGGAGACACCATATATTTT. Amino acid sequence: CASARTGGDTIYF.

This clonotype was observed a handful of times. The V call is TRBV2, the J call TRBJ1-6; 10 bases map to TRBD1. The CDR3 is 15 amino acids. The V gene's germline CDR1 is SNHLY and CDR2 FYNNEI. The junction had 9 bases not matched to a gene; V was cut back by 6 bases and J by 10 bases. CDR3 bases: TGTGCCAGCAGGTTAGGGGACAGGGGAATCTCACCCCTCCACTTT. It codes for CASRLGDRGISPLHF.

This clonotype was detected many times. The chain joins TRBV20-1 to TRBJ2-6; tentatively, D is TRBD2 (5 bases). There are 15 residues in the CDR3. Deletions cut 6 bases from V and 0 bases from J, with 12 bases between. The germline CDR1 and CDR2 sequences are DFQATT and SNEGSKA (reference sequence). The CDR3 here is CSAPQGGSGANVLTF. The CDR3 DNA reads TGCAGTGCCCCACAAGGAGGCTCTGGGGCCAACGTCCTGACTTTC.

This clonotype has only a few counts. V and J are TRBV10-2 and TRBJ1-5, with D uncertain. Trimming cost V 2 bases and J 5 bases, with 10 bases left between them. CDR3 size: 14 residues. Germline loops: CDR1 WSHSY, CDR2 SAAADI. The chain's CDR3 is CASSEVGSDQPQHF. The CDR3 DNA follows: TGCGCCAGCAGTGAGGTAGGGTCAGATCAGCCCCAGCATTTT.

Notes on this clonotype: At one boundary the junction diverges from the germline segment, which might be a read error. The chain recombines TRBV20-1 with TRBJ2-1, with TRBD2 identical over 8 bases. This CDR3 has 15 residues. Germline V gene lookup returns CDR1 DFQATT and CDR2 SNEGSKA (reference sequence). CDR3 sequence (DNA): TGCTGTGCTAGCCGTCCGGGAGGGCCCCACAATGAGCAGTTCTTC. This gives the protein CCASRPGGPHNEQFF.

V and J are TRBV5-1 and TRBJ1-2; no clear D. The CDR3 is made up of 13 amino acids. V was cut by 0 bases and J by 1 base, with 4 bases left in between. Per the germline V gene, CDR1 is SGHRS and CDR2 is YFSETQ. In DNA form, the CDR3 reads TGCGCCAGCAGCTTGGATTTTAACTATGGCTACACCTTC. Its protein is CASSLDFNYGYTF.

This clonotype has at least ten counts. J is TRBJ2-2 and V is TRBV7-9; D gene ambiguous. The germline V gene has CDR1 SEHNR and CDR2 FQNEAQ (reference sequence). Deletions cut 5 bases from V and 1 base from J, with 5 bases between. The CDR3 is 13 residues long. The CDR3 loop is CASSSRNTGELFF. The CDR3 nucleotides read TGTGCCAGCAGCAGTAGGAACACCGGGGAGCTGTTTTTT.

This chain connects TRBV10-3 to TRBJ2-1; D gene ambiguous. The CDR3 loop spans 14 amino acids. V was cut by 3 bases and J by 8 bases, with 14 bases left in between. Germline CDR1 reads ENHRY; CDR2 reads SYGVKD. This chain's CDR3 is CAISDLASVDEQFF. CDR3 nucleotides: TGTGCCATCAGTGACCTGGCTTCCGTCGATGAGCAGTTCTTC.

This clonotype was found a few times. The chain recombines TRBV5-1 with TRBJ1-1, with D hard to call. This CDR3 has 14 amino acids. Germline values: CDR1 SGHRS, CDR2 YFSETQ. V gave up 5 bases and J gave up 1 base, with 12 bases separating them. CDR3 amino acids: CASRPGEWNTEAFF. DNA for the CDR3: TGCGCCAGCAGGCCGGGAGAGTGGAACACTGAAGCTTTCTTT.

This clonotype was detected a few times. The chain recombines TRBV20-1 with TRBJ2-7; D is unresolved. Germline loops: CDR1 DFQATT, CDR2 SNEGSKA (reference sequence). The CDR3 runs 15 residues. V was shortened by 2 bases and J by 9 bases, with 23 bases between the two germline ends. DNA for the CDR3: TGCAGTGCTAGACCCCACTCTAGTGCTGACGTCGTGCAGTACTTC. It is translated as CSARPHSSADVVQYF.

The J gene is TRBJ2-1, the V gene TRBV6-1, with TRBD2 matching 7 bases. Germline loops: CDR1 MNHNS, CDR2 SASEGT. J was trimmed by 7 bases and V by 2 bases; bases with no gene match: 8. The CDR3 is 15 residues long. Here the CDR3 reads CASSERGRGPNEQFF. The CDR3, as DNA: TGTGCCAGCAGTGAAAGAGGGAGGGGACCGAATGAGCAGTTCTTC.

This chain uses TRBV4-1 with TRBJ2-1; 10 positions match TRBD2. This CDR3 has 16 residues. The ends lost 5 bases at V and 2 bases at J; junction bases unmatched: 6. Germline loops: CDR1 MGHRA, CDR2 YSYEKL. Here the CDR3 reads CASSKAGGPPYNEQFF. The CDR3 DNA reads as TGCGCCAGCAGCAAAGCGGGAGGGCCCCCCTACAATGAGCAGTTCTTC.